This T cell receptor (beta chain) was profiled in a study of shared clonotypes between healthy human individuals. Trimming removed 0 bases at V and 7 bases at J, with 7 bases between. Looked up from germline, CDR1 is DFQATT and CDR2 is SNEGSKA (reference sequence). The CDR3 is made up of 11 amino acids. Clones were sequenced by immunoSEQ multiplex PCR, and TCRdb holds only the in-frame ones, with some missing. The data contain 2,500,000 or so clones, more than 90% of them seen just once; the ten biggest clones take up 0.11% to 0.15%. As concerns this clone: Other DNA sequences in the same sample also yield this CDR3.

This clonotype originated in a man aged 18-30 years in good health. This chain connects TRBV20-1 to TRBJ2-7; no clear D gene. The sample comprised naive CD4+ T cells sorted from blood. The subset here: CD45RA+ positively selected. The CDR3 nucleotides are TGCAGTGCTAGAGATCCCGGGGAGCAGTACTTC. It encodes CSARDPGEQYF.